Listed below are T cell receptor beta chains from one sample, sequenced in a study of T cell responses to AZD1222 COVID-19 vaccine. Using immunoSEQ multiplex PCR, the repertoire was profiled, and TCRdb retains in-frame clones only, with some absent. The table records about 110,000 clones, roughly 92% of them present only once. The material was peripheral blood, obtained 28 days after the second AZD1222 dose. These TCRs come from an adult who received the AZD1222 COVID-19 vaccine. Each CDR3 is given with its conserved first and last residue. A D gene is named only where the DNA matches it firmly. Rows may omit the clone size; those that give it use once, few, many or a size class.

j_call | d_call | v_call | clone_size | cdr3_aa | cdr3_nt
TRBJ2-5 | NA | TRBV11-2 | NA | CASSLDFGGETQYF | TGTGCCAGCAGCTTAGACTTCGGGGGCGAGACCCAGTACTTC
TRBJ1-3 | NA | TRBV6-5 | NA | CASSPRTAGNTIYF | TGTGCCAGCAGTCCCCGGACAGCTGGAAACACCATATATTTT
TRBJ2-7 | TRBD1 | TRBV5-1 | NA | CASSLQGSTREQYF | TGCGCCAGCAGCTTACAGGGGAGCACGCGCGAGCAGTACTTC
TRBJ2-5 | NA | TRBV19 | NA | CASSRMKWGQETQYF | TGTGCCAGTAGCAGGATGAAATGGGGGCAAGAGACCCAGTACTTC
TRBJ1-2 | NA | TRBV7-8 | NA | CASSSYRAPAGNWGYTF | TGTGCCAGCAGCTCGTACCGGGCCCCCGCGGGGAATTGGGGCTACACCTTC
TRBJ2-7 | NA | TRBV27 | once | CASSLLGASMNEQYF | TGTGCCAGCAGTTTATTAGGGGCGAGCATGAACGAGCAGTACTTC
TRBJ1-2 | NA | TRBV10-3 | NA | CAISERQGNYGYTF | TGTGCCATCAGTGAGAGGCAGGGGAACTATGGCTACACCTTC
TRBJ1-1 | NA | TRBV5-4 | once | CASSRQANTEAFF | TGTGCCAGCAGCCGACAGGCGAACACTGAAGCTTTCTTT
TRBJ2-2 | NA | TRBV19 | few | CASTYGMNTGELFF | TGTGCCAGTACGTACGGAATGAACACCGGGGAGCTGTTTTTT
TRBJ2-5 | NA | TRBV14 | NA | CASSQVGETQYF | TGTGCCAGCAGCCAAGTCGGGGAGACCCAGTACTTC
TRBJ1-1 | NA | TRBV5-5 | NA | CASSYWPGPDAGAFF | TGTGCCAGCAGCTATTGGCCGGGCCCCGATGCGGGGGCTTTCTTT
TRBJ1-2 | NA | TRBV3-1/TRBV3-2 | NA | CASSLTGGQALGYGYTF | TGTGCCAGCAGCCTCACAGGAGGTCAGGCCCTCGGCTATGGCTACACCTTC
TRBJ2-2 | NA | TRBV7-2 | once | CASSLVKPTGELFF | TGTGCCAGCAGCTTAGTCAAGCCGACCGGGGAGCTGTTTTTT
TRBJ2-7 | NA | TRBV24-1 | NA | CATSDKPTGLTSREQYF | TGTGCCACCAGTGATAAGCCAACAGGATTAACCTCTCGCGAGCAGTACTTC
TRBJ2-1 | NA | TRBV13 | NA | CASHIFRDPQNEQFF | TGTGCCAGCCACATCTTCAGGGACCCCCAAAATGAGCAGTTCTTC
TRBJ2-7 | NA | TRBV10-3 | NA | CAIRRDSSYEQYF | TGTGCCATCAGAAGAGACAGCTCCTACGAGCAGTACTTC
TRBJ2-2 | TRBD2 | TRBV27 | NA | CASSSYGTSGGTTGELFF | TGTGCCAGCAGTTCATACGGGACTAGCGGGGGGACCACCGGGGAGCTGTTTTTT
TRBJ2-3 | TRBD2 | TRBV19 | NA | CASSIDAWISPSGGSSTDTQYF | TGTGCCAGTAGTATAGATGCGTGGATTAGCCCTAGCGGGGGATCTAGCACAGATACGCAGTATTTT
TRBJ1-1 | TRBD1 | TRBV7-9 | NA | CASSLTGGNTEAFF | TGTGCCAGCAGCTTAACAGGGGGGAACACTGAAGCTTTCTTT
TRBJ2-7 | TRBD1 | TRBV29-1 | NA | CSVGGGRGLYEQYF | TGCAGCGTAGGGGGCGGCAGGGGGCTTTACGAGCAGTACTTC
TRBJ2-5 | TRBD2 | TRBV28 | NA | CASSPQLARGETQYF | TGTGCCAGCAGTCCCCAACTAGCGCGGGGGGAGACCCAGTACTTC
TRBJ1-1 | TRBD1 | TRBV28 | NA | CASRGQLHTEAFF | TGTGCCAGCAGGGGACAGCTCCACACTGAAGCTTTCTTT
TRBJ2-4 | TRBD1 | TRBV7-2 | NA | CASSPLTGSKNIQYF | TGTGCCAGCAGCCCCTTGACAGGGTCCAAAAACATTCAGTACTTC
TRBJ2-4 | NA | TRBV2 | few | CASSEIRYSGGNIQYF | TGTGCCAGCAGTGAGATTCGCTATTCCGGGGGAAACATTCAGTACTTC
TRBJ2-3 | NA | TRBV5-4 | once | CASSLRGREDTQYF | TGTGCCAGCAGCTTGCGGGGTAGGGAAGATACGCAGTATTTT
TRBJ2-7 | NA | TRBV18 | once | CASSPSPDSRYEQYF | TGTGCCAGCTCACCCTCGCCGGACAGTCGGTACGAGCAGTACTTC
TRBJ1-4 | NA | TRBV12-3/TRBV12-4 | NA | CATGTIVREKLFF | TGTGCCACTGGGACTATTGTGCGTGAAAAACTGTTTTTT
TRBJ2-7 | NA | TRBV27 | NA | CASSFDREFNNEQYF | TGTGCCAGCAGTTTTGATCGAGAATTTAACAACGAGCAGTACTTC
TRBJ1-1 | NA | TRBV19 | once | CASSINGMNTEAFF | TGTGCCAGTAGTATCAACGGGATGAACACTGAAGCTTTCTTT
TRBJ2-5 | TRBD1 | TRBV5-1 | NA | CASSLSAGATGGRETQYF | TGCGCCAGCAGCTTGAGCGCCGGTGCGACAGGGGGCCGAGAGACCCAGTACTTC
TRBJ2-3 | NA | TRBV3-1/TRBV3-2 | NA | CASSQDRLVPFWPDTQYF | TGTGCCAGCAGCCAAGATCGCCTAGTCCCTTTTTGGCCAGATACGCAGTATTTT
TRBJ2-3 | TRBD2 | TRBV5-1 | NA | CASSNPAGDPTDTQYF | TGCGCCAGCAGCAACCCAGCGGGGGATCCCACAGATACGCAGTATTTT
TRBJ2-3 | NA | TRBV4-2 | once | CASSLRPESTDTQYF | TGTGCCAGCAGCCTCCGCCCCGAATCCACAGATACGCAGTATTTT
TRBJ2-5 | TRBD1 | TRBV10-3 | NA | CATAGTGDQETQYF | TGTGCCACCGCGGGGACAGGGGACCAAGAGACCCAGTACTTC
TRBJ2-7 | NA | TRBV6-6 | NA | CASSYSRQSYEQYF | TGTGCCAGCAGTTACTCGAGACAGTCCTACGAGCAGTACTTC
TRBJ1-2 | TRBD1 | TRBV11-2 | NA | CASSLSRGGMHGYTF | TGTGCCAGCAGCTTAAGCAGGGGGGGTATGCATGGCTACACCTTC
TRBJ2-7 | NA | TRBV29-1 | NA | CSVRDGSSYEQYF | TGCAGCGTCCGGGACGGTTCCTCCTACGAGCAGTACTTC
TRBJ1-5 | NA | TRBV28 | NA | CASSFETGLTQHF | TGTGCCAGCAGTTTTGAGACGGGTTTGACCCAGCATTTT
TRBJ2-1 | TRBD2 | TRBV5-1 | NA | CASSLGLAGVSYNEQFF | TGCGCCAGCAGCCTAGGACTAGCGGGGGTCTCCTACAATGAGCAGTTCTTC
TRBJ1-2 | NA | TRBV4-1 | NA | CASSQDLGRTGGYTF | TGCGCCAGCAGCCAAGATCTCGGGAGAACGGGGGGCTACACCTTC
TRBJ2-7 | NA | TRBV6-5 | NA | CASSKSQGIHEQYF | TGTGCCAGCAGCAAGTCGCAGGGGATCCACGAGCAGTACTTC
TRBJ2-1 | TRBD1 | TRBV7-3 | NA | CASSLGQGTYNEQFF | TGTGCCAGCAGCTTGGGACAGGGGACCTACAATGAGCAGTTCTTC
TRBJ1-2 | NA | TRBV3-1/TRBV3-2 | NA | CASSPKGRYGYTF | TGTGCCAGCAGCCCGAAGGGGCGCTATGGCTACACCTTC
TRBJ1-2 | TRBD1 | TRBV10-3 | NA | CAIRMTGALYTF | TGTGCCATCAGGATGACAGGGGCTCTTTACACCTTC
TRBJ1-5 | NA | TRBV5-1 | NA | CASSLGGRGNQPQHF | TGCGCCAGCAGCTTGGGAGGGAGGGGCAATCAGCCCCAGCATTTT
TRBJ2-3 | NA | TRBV7-2 | NA | CASSLDGPSTDTQYF | TGTGCCAGCAGCTTAGACGGACCGAGCACAGATACGCAGTATTTT
TRBJ2-1 | NA | TRBV20-1 | once | CSAARGRGQFF | TGCAGTGCCGCGCGGGGTCGGGGGCAGTTCTTC